One T cell receptor beta chain is described in this entry. The antigen is not known. The data were produced by immunoSEQ multiplex PCR, yet TCRdb's version contains in-frame clones alone and is incomplete. The table has under 95,000 clones, around 90% seen once. These data originate in a study of T cell responses to AZD1222 COVID-19 vaccine. General observations from the study: Increases in Spike-specific TCR breadth and depth were seen after two AZD1222 doses.

The CDR3 covers 13 residues. Trimming removed 2 bases from V and 5 bases from J, with 6 bases in between. Germline V gene data show CDR1 as SNHLY and CDR2 as FYNNEI. The specimen comprised peripheral blood, sampled 28 days after the second AZD1222 dose. V gene TRBV2 combines with J gene TRBJ2-2; D might be TRBD1 (6 bases). This receptor was identified in an adult who received the AZD1222 COVID-19 vaccine. The CDR3 is CASSEQGTGELFF. The CDR3 DNA reads as TGTGCCAGCAGTGAACAGGGGACCGGGGAGCTGTTTTTT.